The rows below give T cell receptor beta chains drawn from one sample of a study of shared T cell receptors in the human thymus. Using immunoSEQ multiplex PCR, the repertoire was profiled, and TCRdb retains in-frame clones only, with some absent. In the table there are hundreds of thousands of clones, approximately 85% of which are singletons. These same records also appear under a second study, on human thymus T cells.

Material: thymocytes. The receptors were sampled from a girl under three years old with a congenital heart defect. The CDR3 runs from the conserved cysteine through the conserved F or W. The D gene is left open where the match is weak. The listing skips clone size in some rows; elsewhere it reads once, few, many or a size class.

>.|TRBJ2-6|.|TRBV18
CASSPLQGVGANVLTF
TGTGCCAGCTCACCACTCCAAGGGGTCGGGGCCAACGTCCTGACTTTC
>few|TRBJ2-3|.|TRBV10-3
CATLGPQDRGGLVQDTQYF
TGTGCCACCCTTGGACCCCAAGACAGGGGGGGACTAGTTCAAGATACGCAGTATTTT
>.|TRBJ1-5|.|TRBV11-2
CASSLDRYSNQPQHF
TGTGCCAGCAGCTTAGACAGATATAGCAATCAGCCCCAGCATTTT
>.|TRBJ2-7|TRBD2|TRBV2
CASTGTSGPYEQYF
TGTGCCAGCACCGGGACTAGCGGCCCATACGAGCAGTACTTC
>.|TRBJ1-5|.|TRBV27
CASSLSMSGNQPQHF
TGTGCCAGCAGTTTATCGATGAGCGGCAATCAGCCCCAGCATTTT
>once|TRBJ1-2|TRBD1|TRBV6-5
CASSGTGGNYGYTF
TGTGCCAGCAGTGGGACAGGGGGGAACTATGGCTATACCTTC
>.|TRBJ1-1|TRBD1|TRBV9
CASSVGATGKNTEAFF
TGTGCCAGCAGCGTCGGAGCGACAGGGAAGAACACTGAAGCTTTCTTT
>.|TRBJ2-1|.|TRBV6-1
CASSEPSSYNEQFF
TGTGCCAGCAGTGAACCGAGCTCCTACAATGAGCAGTTCTTC
>.|TRBJ1-1|.|TRBV27
CASSLSTCSMNTEAFF
TGTGCCAGCAGTTTATCCACGTGCAGTATGAACACTGAAGCTTTCTTT
>.|TRBJ2-1|TRBD2|TRBV10-3
CAISEGLEGLRGSYNEQFF
TGTGCCATCAGTGAGGGACTAGAGGGATTAAGGGGATCCTACAATGAGCAGTTCTTC
>.|TRBJ1-1|.|TRBV6-5
CASRGNRVRTEAFF
TGTGCCAGCAGGGGGAACAGGGTGAGGACTGAAGCTTTCTTT
>.|TRBJ1-3|TRBD1|TRBV9
CASSPEGGDRVVGFTGNTIYF
TGTGCCAGCAGCCCCGAGGGGGGGGACAGGGTAGTAGGATTTACCGGAAACACCATATATTTT
>.|TRBJ1-1|.|TRBV15
CATSRDYMREIMYTEAFF
TGTGCCACCAGCAGAGATTATATGAGGGAGATCATGTACACTGAAGCTTTCTTT
>.|TRBJ2-6|.|TRBV5-6
CASSLPVAGANVLTF
TGTGCCAGCAGCCTACCGGTTGCTGGGGCCAACGTCCTGACTTTC
>.|TRBJ2-5|.|TRBV7-8
CASSLVGRETQYF
TGTGCCAGCAGCTTAGTGGGGAGGGAGACCCAGTACTTC
>.|TRBJ1-5|.|TRBV4-2
CASSQEGSGENQPQHF
TGTGCCAGCAGCCAAGAGGGTAGCGGGGAGAATCAGCCCCAGCATTTT
>.|TRBJ2-7|.|TRBV2
CASSGVFSYEQYF
TGTGCCAGCTCCGGGGTGTTTTCCTACGAGCAGTACTTC
>.|TRBJ1-6|.|TRBV28
CASSLERGPLNSPLHF
TGTGCCAGCAGTTTGGAGCGGGGGCCTCTCAATTCACCCCTCCACTTT
>.|TRBJ1-5|TRBD1|TRBV19
CASSIAETGGSQPQHF
TGTGCCAGTAGTATAGCGGAGACAGGGGGCTCTCAGCCCCAGCATTTT
>.|TRBJ1-1|.|TRBV28
CASSLGGKDTEAFF
TGTGCCAGCAGTTTAGGGGGGAAGGACACTGAAGCTTTCTTT
>.|TRBJ1-1|TRBD1|TRBV30
CAWKIRGGEAVSQGQFTEAFF
TGTGCCTGGAAGATCCGGGGGGGAGAGGCCGTTTCACAGGGGCAGTTCACTGAAGCTTTCTTT
>.|TRBJ2-7|.|TRBV6-1
CASVRGTGRHYEQYF
TGTGCCAGCGTAAGGGGAACAGGCCGCCACTACGAGCAGTACTTC
>.|TRBJ2-7|TRBD1|TRBV19
CASSWGQGEGYEQYF
TGTGCCAGTAGTTGGGGACAGGGGGAAGGCTACGAGCAGTACTTC
>.|TRBJ1-2|TRBD1|TRBV5-6
CASSLRYADRGGDYGYTF
TGTGCCAGCAGCTTGAGGTATGCGGACAGGGGAGGGGACTATGGCTACACCTTC
>.|TRBJ2-5|TRBD1|TRBV5-1
CASSLAGQGQETQYF
TGCGCCAGCAGCTTGGCGGGACAGGGTCAAGAGACCCAGTACTTC
>once|TRBJ2-7|.|TRBV9
CASSVGPYPYEQYF
TGTGCCAGCAGCGTAGGCCCCTACCCCTACGAGCAGTACTTC
>.|TRBJ1-1|.|TRBV20-1
CSAAGISAFF
TGCAGTGCGGCCGGGATAAGTGCTTTCTTT
>.|TRBJ1-2|TRBD1|TRBV5-1
CASSGTGASGYTF
TGCGCCAGCAGCGGGACAGGGGCATCTGGCTACACCTTC
>.|TRBJ2-7|.|TRBV28
CASRRAMDKEQYF
TGTGCCAGCAGGCGGGCTATGGATAAAGAGCAGTACTTC
>few|TRBJ1-4|.|TRBV29-1
CSVEDSPLKGTLHTATNEKLFF
TGCAGCGTTGAAGACTCTCCCTTAAAGGGGACTCTGCATACTGCAACTAATGAAAAACTGTTTTTT
>.|TRBJ1-1|.|TRBV20-1
CSARTKEAFF
TGCAGTGCTAGAACAAAGGAAGCTTTCTTT
>.|TRBJ1-1|.|TRBV2
CASSLESAAFF
TGTGCCAGCAGTTTGGAGTCTGCAGCTTTCTTT
>.|TRBJ2-5|.|TRBV5-8
CASSLWRGGYF
TGTGCCAGCAGCTTGTGGCGGGGTGGGTACTTC
>few|TRBJ1-1|TRBD1|TRBV13
CASSPRTGSFMNTEAFF
TGTGCCAGCAGCCCTAGGACAGGCTCCTTTATGAACACTGAAGCTTTCTTT
>once|TRBJ1-5|TRBD1|TRBV10-3
CAISDGTEENNPQPQHF
TGTGCCATCAGTGATGGGACAGAAGAAAATAATCCTCAGCCCCAGCATTTT
>once|TRBJ1-2|.|TRBV28
CASSPSYYGYTF
TGTGCCAGCAGTCCCTCTTACTATGGCTACACCTTC
>.|TRBJ2-7|.|TRBV10-2
CASNFPEAGQSYEQYF
TGCGCCAGCAACTTCCCCGAGGCAGGACAGTCCTACGAGCAGTACTTC
>.|TRBJ2-7|TRBD1|TRBV5-1
CASSSETPGTGDDEQYF
TGCGCCAGCAGCTCTGAAACCCCCGGGACAGGGGATGACGAGCAGTACTTC
>.|TRBJ2-4|.|TRBV9
CASSVEEGLAKNIQYF
TGTGCCAGCAGCGTAGAGGAGGGATTAGCCAAAAACATTCAGTACTTC
>.|TRBJ2-2|TRBD1|TRBV19
CASSKPRTGPTLPNTGELFF
TGTGCCAGTAGTAAGCCCCGGACAGGACCCACCCTACCGAACACCGGGGAGCTGTTTTTT
>.|TRBJ1-1|.|TRBV5-1
CASSFVGGNTEAFF
TGCGCCAGCAGCTTCGTGGGGGGGAACACTGAAGCTTTCTTT
>.|TRBJ2-7|.|TRBV6-1
CASSEALRTKQYF
TGTGCCAGCAGTGAAGCGCTAAGGACTAAGCAGTACTTC
>once|TRBJ1-1|.|TRBV19
CASSIGQGRWTEAFF
TGTGCCAGTAGTATTGGGCAGGGGCGGTGGACTGAAGCTTTCTTT
>.|TRBJ1-1|TRBD1|TRBV2
CASLGTGRDTEAFF
TGTGCCAGCCTAGGGACAGGGAGGGACACTGAAGCTTTCTTT
>.|TRBJ1-4|.|TRBV7-3
CASSPAGGGKLFF
TGTGCCAGCAGCCCGGCGGGAGGGGGAAAACTGTTTTTT
>.|TRBJ1-1|.|TRBV4-1
CASSQERPGMGTEAFF
TGCGCCAGCAGCCAAGAACGGCCAGGGATGGGCACTGAAGCTTTCTTT
>.|TRBJ2-7|.|TRBV2
CASSERQESSYEQYF
TGTGCCAGCAGTGAGCGACAGGAGAGCTCCTACGAGCAGTACTTC
>.|TRBJ1-2|.|TRBV11-2
CASSLMGARPSACYGYTF
TGTGCCAGCAGCTTAATGGGAGCCCGACCGTCAGCATGCTATGGCTACACCTTC
>few|TRBJ2-1|.|TRBV7-6
CASSLVVSGLKGEQFF
TGTGCCAGCAGCTTAGTGGTGAGCGGACTAAAGGGTGAGCAGTTCTTC
>.|TRBJ1-5|.|TRBV2
CASTLNPPISNQPQHF
TGTGCCAGTACCCTAAATCCCCCAATTAGCAATCAGCCCCAGCATTTT
>.|TRBJ1-1|TRBD1|TRBV10-1
CASSESNRGTEAFF
TGCGCCAGCAGTGAGTCCAACAGGGGGACTGAAGCTTTCTTT